A selection of T cell receptor beta chains follows, all from one sample in a study of cytomegalovirus exposure and HLA in healthy donors. This table comes from immunoSEQ multiplex PCR, and its TCRdb copy is limited to in-frame clones, with some not included. This table holds approximately 260,000 clones, 84% found once. Sequenced: PBMCs. The receptors come from a middle-aged woman in good health and CMV-seropositive. The conserved cysteine and the conserved F or W are not part of the CDR3 here. Size tells how often a clone was seen (once, few, many) or the class of an expanded clone, and some rows leave it out.

v_gene	abundance	j_gene	CDR3aa
TRBV6-5	.	.	ASRGTVTSYEQY
TRBV9	.	TRBJ1-4	ASSVAATNEKLF
TRBV10-3	once	TRBJ2-1	AISESGLAVYNEQF
TRBV6-6	.	TRBJ2-7	ASSYGQGPYEQY
TRBV4-1	.	TRBJ1-5	ASSQDFGQPQH
TRBV25-1	.	TRBJ1-2	ASTLRPGPNYGYT
TRBV21-1	.	TRBJ2-5	ASSNGETQY
TRBV6-1	.	TRBJ1-6	ASSSTGVNSPLH
TRBV2	.	TRBJ2-7	ASELGPYEQY
TRBV6-5	.	TRBJ1-2	ASSREGSYGYT
TRBV7-2	.	TRBJ1-5	ASSFEGGQPQH
TRBV4-3	once	TRBJ2-1	ASSQGGPQFTEQF
TRBV6-5	.	TRBJ1-1	ASSYSGGNTEAF
TRBV23-1	once	TRBJ1-4	ASHNRVDGTGGAGNEKLF
TRBV7-9	few	TRBJ1-2	ASSWGTGGAPYGYT
TRBV4-1	.	TRBJ2-7	ASSQVQPRDRDSYEQY
TRBV5-6	.	TRBJ2-7	ASTGRAGGKGEQY
TRBV29-1	.	TRBJ1-1	SVDRNTEAF
TRBV9	.	TRBJ2-1	ASTPVGSSYNEQF
TRBV4-3	.	TRBJ1-4	ASSQDSGRELF
TRBV7-2	.	TRBJ2-5	ASSFLGTSAGETQY
TRBV10-3	once	TRBJ2-7	AITPGASASNEQY
TRBV6-5	.	TRBJ1-2	ASSSPRLYGYT
TRBV15	.	TRBJ2-1	ATSRPSGRRNEQF
TRBV19	few	TRBJ1-5	ASSIDIYSSAQH
TRBV10-1	.	TRBJ2-1	ASLGGEQF
TRBV5-4	.	TRBJ1-2	ASSLAAGPYNYGYT
TRBV5-6	.	.	ASSFITGAPYEQY
TRBV5-6	.	TRBJ2-3	ASSPKRDLYGADTQY